A single sample gave rise to the 6 T cell receptor beta chains below, sequenced in a study of identical twins. TCRdb redid the calling of the 5' RACE reads with MiXCR, one entry per CDR3 protein. The table has fewer than 650,000 distinct CDR3 sequences, just over 7% seen once; the top ten hold 1.5% to 2%. These data were also filed under a second study, of yellow fever vaccine responses in identical twins.

Source material: PBMCs. The receptors were gathered from a woman aged 18-35 years in good health.

The chain couples TRBV4-1 to TRBJ2-2, with 9 positions matching TRBD2. From germline, CDR1 is MGHRA and CDR2 YSYEKL. The CDR3 length is 16 residues. Trimming at V came to 1 base and at J to 4 bases, leaving 4 bases not matched to a gene. The CDR3 loop is CASSQVNSGGTGELFF. The CDR3 DNA reads as TGCGCCAGCAGCCAAGTAAATAGCGGGGGCACCGGGGAGCTGTTTTTT.

This clonotype was observed a handful of times. V usage is TRBV20-1 and J usage is TRBJ2-2; TRBD2 agrees at 9 bases. In germline, CDR1 is DFQATT, CDR2 SNEGSKA (reference sequence). Trimming cost V 3 bases and J 6 bases; bases outside gene matches: 5. The CDR3 is made up of 14 amino acids. The CDR3 is CSARLAGKAGELFF. The CDR3 DNA reads as TGCAGTGCTAGGCTAGCGGGAAAGGCCGGGGAGCTGTTTTTT.

In its sample, this clonotype was seen many times. In DNA, the CDR3 is TGTGCCAGCAGCTTAGGGGGGTTGGCGAAACAGTTCTTC. Amino acid sequence: CASSLGGLAKQFF. The chain recombines TRBV7-2 with TRBJ2-1; D might be TRBD1 or TRBD2, each matching 5 bases. The CDR3 spans 13 residues. The V gene lost 1 base and the J gene lost 13 bases, with 14 bases spanning the gap. The germline CDR1 and CDR2 sequences are SGHTA and FQGNSA.

The chain combines TRBV7-9 with TRBJ1-4; D is unclear. V lost 4 bases and J lost 6, with 18 bases in between. Germline V lookup: CDR1 SEHNR, CDR2 FQNEAQ (reference sequence). This CDR3 spans 16 amino acids. CDR3 residues: CASSSRAPGRHEKLFF. For the CDR3, the DNA is TGTGCCAGCAGCTCCAGAGCCCCGGGCCGTCATGAAAAACTGTTTTTT.

This clonotype has a handful of counts. The J gene is TRBJ2-1, the V gene TRBV15, with TRBD2 identical over 8 bases. From germline, CDR1 is LNHNV and CDR2 YYDKDF (reference sequence). The CDR3 runs to 15 residues. Unmatched junction bases numbered 3, after V lost 1 base and J lost 4 bases. CDR3 loop: CATSRAGGGYNEQFF. The DNA of the CDR3 is TGTGCCACCAGCAGAGCGGGAGGGGGGTACAATGAGCAGTTCTTC.

This chain connects TRBV6-5 to TRBJ2-7; 8 bases are a match to TRBD2. Germline V CDR1 and CDR2: MNHEY, SVGAGI. Trimming removed 2 bases from V and 5 bases from J; junction bases left unmatched: 5. CDR3 size: 14 residues. In DNA form, the CDR3 reads TGTGCCAGCAGTTACGGCGGGAGGAGCCACGAGCAGTACTTC. As protein: CASSYGGRSHEQYF.